This T cell receptor beta chain was documented in a study of OX40 agonist ivuxolimab in advanced cancers. Looking at the study overall: Partial responses were achieved by three patients: one hepatocellular carcinoma, two cutaneous melanoma.

The V end lost 2 bases, the J end lost 6 bases, and 10 bases lay between the germline ends. This CDR3 is 14 amino acids long. Germline V gene sequence: CDR1 SNHLY, CDR2 FYNNEI. Clones were sequenced by immunoSEQ multiplex PCR, and TCRdb holds only the in-frame ones, with some missing. The top ten clones hold 25% to 35% of a sample with more than 15,000 clones, roughly 73% of them seen once. The origin of this receptor is an adult with an advanced solid tumor such as melanoma, head and neck, liver or kidney cancer. V is TRBV2 and J is TRBJ2-2; a possible D gene is TRBD1 (5 bases). The source was CD4+ or CD8+ T cells sorted from blood, collected in a trial of the OX40 agonist ivuxolimab. The CDR3 nucleotides read TGTGCCAGCAGTGAACAGGGAATGTCCGGGGAGCTGTTTTTT. Encoded protein: CASSEQGMSGELFF.